Included here is one T cell receptor beta chain sequence, with context. Its target is not known. This sample is part of a study of T cell responses to AZD1222 COVID-19 vaccine. Background on the study: Second-dose recipients at about 4 or about 12 weeks were treated as one pooled group. Overall study findings and caveats: No repertoire was sampled before or during the peak T cell response, only after it. Baseline serology detected seropositivity in only a handful of AZD1222 recipients. White British people made up most donors, females outnumbered males, and clonal diversity was possibly underestimated.

The CDR3 covers 13 residues. The V end lost 7 bases, the J end lost 0 bases, and 9 bases lay between the germline ends. The germline CDR1 and CDR2 sequences are SGHRS and YFSETQ. Profiling relied on immunoSEQ multiplex PCR, and the TCRdb table lists in-frame clones only, not all of them. Among approximately 140,000 clones listed, approximately 89% were seen once. The clonotype was recovered from an adult in good health. The sample consisted of peripheral blood, taken on day 0 of AZD1222 vaccination. The V and J genes are TRBV5-1 and TRBJ2-3; unclear D gene. CDR3 amino acids: CASARTSTDTQYF. The CDR3 DNA follows: TGCGCCAGCGCACGTACTAGCACAGATACGCAGTATTTT.